These 30 T cell receptor beta chains were all obtained from the same sample, sequenced in a study of T-cell memory formation after mild COVID-19. Via MiXCR, TCRdb re-called the 5' RACE reads, giving one row per CDR3 protein. The sample lists hundreds of thousands of distinct CDR3 sequences; roughly an eighth were seen once. Sequencing was done on a sample of PBMCs or a T cell subset sorted from them (not recorded which). The receptors come from a man aged 18-30 years who had mild COVID-19 (a few samples of this study predate the infection). Cell type and time point are not known.

The chain is built from TRBV27 and TRBJ2-7; weak D call: TRBD1 (6 bases). The CDR3 runs 15 residues. CDR1 and CDR2 (germline): MNHEY, SMNVEV (reference sequence). The CDR3 reads CSSSTTGSPLYEQYV. The CDR3, as DNA: TGTTCCAGCAGTACCACAGGGAGTCCCCTCTACGAGCAGTACGTC.

This rearrangement joins TRBV11-3 to TRBJ2-1, with 12 bases aligning to TRBD2. CDR3 length equals 15 residues. With V trimmed by 1 base and J by 7 bases, 2 bases remained unmatched. Germline V gives CDR1 SGHNT, CDR2 YENEEA. The CDR3 DNA is TGTGCCAGCAGCTTAGGAGGGACTAGCGGGAATGAGCAGTTCTTC. Translation gives CASSLGGTSGNEQFF.

This clonotype has only a few counts. The chain couples TRBV4-3 to TRBJ1-6, with no clear D. The length of the CDR3 is 18 residues. Germline V gene lookup returns CDR1 LGHNA and CDR2 YSLEER. V was trimmed by 2 bases and J by 14 bases, leaving 28 bases between them. As DNA, the CDR3 is TGCGCCAGCAGCCAAATCGTAAACTCCGGGCCGGAAGAATTCACCCTCCACTTT. It yields the protein CASSQIVNSGPEEFTLHF.

This clonotype was counted only a few times. The chain couples TRBV29-1 to TRBJ1-1; maybe TRBD1 (6 bases). CDR1 is SQVTM, CDR2 ANQGSEA, per germline. Trimming cost V 3 bases and J 5 bases, with 16 bases left between them. CDR3 length: 14 residues. CDR3 DNA: TGCAGCGTTGATAGGAACGACAGGTGGACTGAAGCTTTCTTT. Its translation is CSVDRNDRWTEAFF. Full variable domain (rest looked up from reference TRBV29-1 and TRBJ1-1): SAVISQKPSRDICQRGTSLTIQCQVDSQVTMMFWYRQQPGQSLTLIATANQGSEATYESGFVIDKFPISRPNLTFSTLTVSNMSPEDSSIYLCSVDRNDRWTEAFFGQGTRLTVV.

This clonotype was observed a handful of times. The chain carries TRBV30 and TRBJ2-2; possibly TRBD2 for D (5 bases). This CDR3 is built from 16 residues. Germline assignment: CDR1 GTSNPN and CDR2 SVGIG (reference sequence). Deletions cut 2 bases from V and 0 bases from J, with 13 bases between. The CDR3 here is CAWSLRLGANTGELFF. In DNA, the CDR3 is TGTGCCTGGAGTTTAAGACTGGGAGCGAACACCGGGGAGCTGTTTTTT.

The chain couples TRBV19 to TRBJ2-1; a possible D gene is TRBD2 (5 bases). The CDR3 is 14 residues long. Between the trimmed V and J ends, which lost 0 bases and 4 bases, there was a span of 7 bases. Germline CDR1 LNHDA, CDR2 SQIVND (reference sequence). CDR3 loop: CASSIDTRYNEQFF. The CDR3 DNA is TGTGCCAGTAGTATAGATACTAGATACAATGAGCAGTTCTTC.

In this sample, this clonotype turned up a few times. The DNA for the CDR3 is TGCAGTGCTCCCCTGGGGGGGTTGGGCAACACTGAAGCTTTCTTT. Translation gives CSAPLGGLGNTEAFF. The J gene is TRBJ1-1, the V gene TRBV20-1; D perhaps matches TRBD1 (5 bases). Germline-derived CDR1 and CDR2 are DFQATT and SNEGSKA (reference sequence). The CDR3 has 15 amino acids. The V and J ends lost 5 bases and 2 bases respectively, with 18 bases between them.

The sample holds a few counts of this clonotype. The chain uses TRBV7-8 and TRBJ2-1; 10 bases are shared with TRBD2. The V gene end was trimmed by 0 bases and the J gene end by 4 bases; junction bases not matched to a gene: 6. Germline CDR1 SGHVS, CDR2 FQNEAQ. The CDR3 has 17 residues. The CDR3 nucleotides are TGTGCCAGCAGCTTAGCAGCGGGGGGGTTGCTTTACAATGAGCAGTTCTTC. Protein sequence: CASSLAAGGLLYNEQFF.

This clonotype occurred a few times. The chain carries TRBV28 and TRBJ1-2, with 7 bases that match TRBD1. The J segment lost 6 bases and the V segment lost 6 bases, leaving 10 bases of the junction unmatched. CDR1 and CDR2 from the germline V gene are MDHEN and SYDVKM. The CDR3 loop spans 14 amino acids. The CDR3 loop reads CASRKAGGGNGYTF. In nucleotides, the CDR3 is TGTGCCAGCAGAAAAGCAGGGGGTGGCAATGGCTACACCTTC.

The chain employs TRBV4-3 and TRBJ1-4; D not resolved. Germline V lookup: CDR1 LGHNA, CDR2 YSLEER. V was trimmed by 0 bases and J by 8 bases, leaving 10 bases between them. The CDR3 spans 14 residues. This chain's CDR3 is CASSQDPGREKLFF. The CDR3 nucleotides read TGCGCCAGCAGCCAAGATCCAGGACGGGAAAAACTGTTTTTT.

The table lists this clonotype with a few counts. The rearrangement joins TRBV20-1 to TRBJ1-5; the match to TRBD1 covers 10 bases. Unmatched junction bases numbered 7, after V lost 4 bases and J lost 7 bases. There are 14 residues in the CDR3. Germline CDR1 DFQATT, CDR2 SNEGSKA (reference sequence). The CDR3 DNA follows: TGCAGTGCTACACCGGGACAGGGGTACCAGCCCCAGCATTTT. Translating gives CSATPGQGYQPQHF.

This clonotype occurred a few times. This chain links TRBV5-1 with TRBJ1-2; D is ambiguous. V was clipped by 0 bases and J by 2 bases, with 17 bases between them. The CDR3 is 17 amino acids. The germline CDR1 and CDR2 sequences are SGHRS and YFSETQ. The CDR3 is CASSLARSGGLNYGYTF. In nucleotides, the CDR3 is TGCGCCAGCAGCTTGGCAAGGTCCGGCGGATTAAACTATGGCTACACCTTC. The variable domain in full, with the rest retrieved from reference TRBV5-1 and TRBJ1-2, is KAGVTQTPRYLIKTRGQQVTLSCSPISGHRSVSWYQQTPGQGLQFLFEYFSETQRNKGNFPGRFSGRQFSNSRSEMNVSTLELGDSALYLCASSLARSGGLNYGYTFGSGTRLTVV.

There are a few counts of this clonotype. The chain links TRBV19 to TRBJ2-2; TRBD2 is a possible D gene (5 bases). The germline V gene encodes CDR1 LNHDA and CDR2 SQIVND (reference sequence). V lost 5 bases to trimming and J lost 7 bases, with 11 bases between them. CDR3 size: 13 residues. CDR3 nucleotide sequence: TGTGCCAGTAGTGGTTCGGGGTTCGGGGAGCTGTTTTTT. Translation gives CASSGSGFGELFF.

This clonotype was found many times. The gene calls are TRBV7-2 and TRBJ2-6; no clear D gene. The CDR3 loop spans 14 amino acids. The V end was cut by 6 bases, the J end by 0 bases, with 6 bases between. The germline V gene encodes CDR1 SGHTA and CDR2 FQGNSA. CDR3 nucleotides: TGTGCCAGCAGTTTGGTCTCTGGGGCCAACGTCCTGACTTTC. It translates to CASSLVSGANVLTF.

This clonotype was seen a handful of times. This chain connects TRBV4-3 to TRBJ1-3; D gene unclear. This CDR3 contains 12 residues. Germline V CDR1 and CDR2: LGHNA, YSLEER. V was trimmed by 4 bases and J by 9 bases, leaving 10 bases between them. Here the CDR3 reads CASSPDRVTIYF. In DNA, the CDR3 is TGCGCCAGCAGCCCGGACCGAGTCACCATATATTTT.

Only a few counts were recorded for this clonotype. This chain links TRBV12-3 or TRBV12-4 with TRBJ1-1; tentative D call: TRBD1 (6 bases). Trimming took off 3 bases at V and 6 bases at J, with 14 bases between the two ends. The CDR3 is 14 amino acids. CDR3 amino acids: CASSLEGGSAEAFF. CDR3 coding DNA: TGTGCCAGCAGTTTGGAGGGGGGGAGCGCTGAAGCTTTCTTT.

This clonotype was counted between two and nine times. The rearrangement links TRBV9 to TRBJ2-1; possibly TRBD1 or TRBD2 for D (6 bases each). CDR1 is SGDLS, CDR2 YYNGEE, per germline. V lost 3 bases, J lost 0 bases, and 13 bases lay in between. The CDR3 spans 16 residues. This CDR3 is CASSAPPGASYNEQFF. DNA of the CDR3: TGTGCCAGCAGCGCCCCCCCGGGGGCCTCCTACAATGAGCAGTTCTTC.

V is TRBV7-2 and J is TRBJ1-3; no firm D call. V was trimmed by 2 bases and J by 0 bases, leaving 14 bases between them. This CDR3 has 17 amino acids. CDR1 SGHTA and CDR2 FQGNSA come from the germline V gene. For the CDR3, the DNA is TGTGCCAGCAGCTTATTTACAGCGGCGATCTCTGGAAACACCATATATTTT. This gives the protein CASSLFTAAISGNTIYF.

This clonotype was counted ten times or more. The V call is TRBV5-1, the J call TRBJ2-1; 8 bases are a match to TRBD2. Germline CDR1 is SGHRS and CDR2 is YFSETQ. After removal of 1 base from V and 4 bases from J, the junction contained 4 bases not matched to a gene. This CDR3 is 15 amino acids long. CDR3 protein: CASSLRGGWYNEQFF. For the CDR3, the DNA is TGCGCCAGCAGCTTGCGGGGGGGATGGTACAATGAGCAGTTCTTC.

This clonotype occurred a few times. The rearrangement uses TRBV5-6 and TRBJ2-7; D gene unclear. V lost 4 bases and J lost 5, with 7 bases in between. This CDR3 has 11 amino acids. Germline V gene lookup returns CDR1 SGHDT and CDR2 YYEEEE. The CDR3 DNA sequence: TGTGCCAGCAGCAAGATCGACGAGCAGTACTTC. Encoded protein: CASSKIDEQYF. Full variable domain (remainder filled in from reference TRBV5-6 and TRBJ2-7): DAGVTQSPTHLIKTRGQQVTLRCSPKSGHDTVSWYQQALGQGPQFIFQYYEEEERQRGNFPDRFSGHQFPNYSSELNVNALLLGDSALYLCASSKIDEQYFGPGTRLTVT.

The chain has TRBV12-3 or TRBV12-4 and TRBJ1-1; D is uncertain. The CDR3 sequence is 16 residues long. V lost 4 bases to trimming and J lost 1 base, with 16 bases between them. CDR3 nucleotides: TGTGCCAGCAGTTGGAGGCCAGTATCAAGGAACACTGAAGCTTTCTTT. Its protein is CASSWRPVSRNTEAFF.

This clonotype was observed a few times. The chain employs TRBV6-5 and TRBJ2-2, with 8 nucleotides matching TRBD2. This CDR3 region has 17 residues. The V gene's germline CDR1 is MNHEY and CDR2 SVGAGI. With 0 bases clipped from V and 4 bases from J, the junction kept 7 bases outside the gene matches. The CDR3 here is CASSYSTGGSGTGELFF. CDR3 in DNA: TGTGCCAGCAGTTACTCTACGGGGGGGTCTGGCACCGGGGAGCTGTTTTTT.

This clonotype was picked up a small number of times. This chain joins TRBV5-1 and TRBJ2-1; TRBD2 aligns across 10 bases. The CDR3 is made up of 16 amino acids. Germline V gene data show CDR1 as SGHRS and CDR2 as YFSETQ. Trimming removed 6 bases from V and 10 bases from J; junction bases left unmatched: 16. CDR3 amino acids: CASTPTLSGGPREQFF. In DNA, the CDR3 is TGCGCCAGCACGCCAACCCTTAGCGGGGGGCCTCGGGAGCAGTTCTTC. Variable domain in full (rest from reference TRBV5-1 and TRBJ2-1): KAGVTQTPRYLIKTRGQQVTLSCSPISGHRSVSWYQQTPGQGLQFLFEYFSETQRNKGNFPGRFSGRQFSNSRSEMNVSTLELGDSALYLCASTPTLSGGPREQFFGPGTRLTVL.

The table lists this clonotype with a few counts. The V call is TRBV6-5, the J call TRBJ1-1; D gene ambiguous. Trimming took off 6 bases at V and 4 bases at J, with 12 bases between the two ends. CDR1 MNHEY and CDR2 SVGAGI come from the germline V gene. This CDR3 is built from 13 residues. The CDR3 DNA sequence: TGTGCCAGCAGACCCGCAGGAGGCACTGAAGCTTTCTTT. Its protein is CASRPAGGTEAFF.

On this clonotype itself: A junction boundary mismatches the germline segment, possibly from a read error. The V gene is TRBV20-1, the J gene TRBJ2-3; 8 nucleotides agree with TRBD2. Germline V lookup: CDR1 DFQATT, CDR2 SNEGSKA (reference sequence). This CDR3 is built from 13 residues. Written as DNA, the CDR3 is TGCAGTGCTAGAAGGACTAGCAAAGATACGCAGTATTTT. Translated: CSARRTSKDTQYF.

This clonotype appeared many times. The chain is built from TRBV7-6 and TRBJ2-3; possible D gene TRBD2, 5 bases. CDR3 size: 12 residues. From germline, CDR1 is SGHVS and CDR2 FNYEAQ. Trimming removed 3 bases from V and 5 bases from J, with 6 bases in between. CDR3 coding DNA: TGTGCCAGCAGCTTTGCGGGAGATACGCAGTATTTT. Its protein product is CASSFAGDTQYF.

Many counts were recorded for this clonotype. CDR3 sequence reads: CASQGLAGGLNEQFF. The CDR3 coding sequence is TGCGCCAGCCAGGGACTAGCGGGGGGCCTCAATGAGCAGTTCTTC. The chain employs TRBV5-1 and TRBJ2-1, with 15 bases aligning to TRBD2. With 7 bases clipped from V and 6 bases from J, the junction kept 5 bases outside the gene matches. The CDR3 consists of 15 residues. CDR1 and CDR2 (germline): SGHRS, YFSETQ.

This clonotype was observed a few times. The CDR3 region is CASRKERGSYEQYF. CDR3 bases: TGTGCCAGCAGGAAGGAGCGGGGGAGTTACGAGCAGTACTTC. The chain has TRBV6-5 and TRBJ2-7; the match to TRBD2 covers 8 bases. V gave up 6 bases and J gave up 4 bases; unmatched junction bases: 8. Germline assignment: CDR1 MNHEY and CDR2 SVGAGI. The CDR3 loop spans 14 amino acids.

On this clonotype itself: The junction does not match germline at one end; this may be a read error. V usage is TRBV5-1 and J usage is TRBJ1-6; D remains unclear. Germline V gives CDR1 SGHRS, CDR2 YFSETQ. The CDR3 contains 14 residues. This chain's CDR3 is CGSSLEGIDSPLHF. The CDR3 nucleotides are TGCGGCAGCAGCTTGGAGGGAATCGATTCACCCCTCCACTTT.

J is TRBJ1-1 and V is TRBV20-1; D may be TRBD1 (6 bases). The germline CDR1 and CDR2 sequences are DFQATT and SNEGSKA (reference sequence). This CDR3 is 11 amino acids long. The ends were cut back, 6 bases at V and 1 base at J, with 6 bases in the middle. This CDR3 reads CSAGQNTEAFF. The CDR3 DNA is TGCAGTGCGGGACAGAACACTGAAGCTTTCTTT.